The next 28 T cell receptor beta chains were all read from a single sample in a study of CD4 T cells in relation to SARS-CoV-2 and coronaviruses. Which antigens these TCRs recognize remains unknown. Assay used: immunoSEQ multiplex PCR; TCRdb lists only in-frame clones, some missing. Altogether about 38,000 clones are present, roughly 73% being singletons, with the ten largest covering about 20%. Specimen: memory CD4+ T cells from PBMCs, cultured in vitro. The receptors stem from an adult with COVID-19.

The rearrangement links TRBV9 to TRBJ2-3; 8 bases align to TRBD2. Germline V gene data show CDR1 as SGDLS and CDR2 as YYNGEE. This CDR3 region has 15 residues. V lost 4 bases, J lost 4 bases, and 8 bases stayed unmatched. In nucleotides, the CDR3 is TGTGCCAGCAGCCCGAGCGGGAGTAGGTCAGATACGCAGTATTTT. Its translation is CASSPSGSRSDTQYF.

This clone was observed once. This chain uses TRBV18 with TRBJ2-7; 8 positions match TRBD1. Germline V gene data show CDR1 as KGHSH and CDR2 as LQKENI. V lost 0 bases, J lost 5 bases, and 6 bases stayed unmatched. CDR3 length: 15 residues. DNA of the CDR3: TGTGCCAGCTCACCACCCGCAGGGGGCTACCACGAGCAGTACTTC. Its protein product is CASSPPAGGYHEQYF.

In its sample, this clone was seen once. The chain combines TRBV14 with TRBJ2-3; the D is unclear. The germline V gene has CDR1 SGHDN and CDR2 FVKESK. The length of the CDR3 is 15 residues. V lost 1 base and J 7 bases, leaving 15 bases between the germline ends. CDR3 sequence (DNA): TGTGCCAGCAGCCAAGCCCTACAGTCCCCCTATACGCAGTATTTT. Encoded protein: CASSQALQSPYTQYF. The full variable domain, with the rest looked up from reference TRBV14 and TRBJ2-3, is EAGVTQFPSHSVIEKGQTVTLRCDPISGHDNLYWYRRVMGKEIKFLLHFVKESKQDESGMPNNRFLAERTGGTYSTLKVQPAELEDSGVYFCASSQALQSPYTQYFGPGTRLTVL.

The chain recombines TRBV10-3 with TRBJ1-1; weak D call: TRBD1 (5 bases). Germline values: CDR1 ENHRY, CDR2 SYGVKD. V shed 11 bases and J shed 1 base, with 17 bases lying between them. The CDR3 has 14 amino acids. CDR3 residues: CASTTGEGNTEAFF. The CDR3 coding sequence is TGTGCCTCGACGACGGGGGAGGGGAACACTGAAGCTTTCTTT.

The gene calls are TRBV28 and TRBJ1-1, with no clear D. Germline-derived CDR1 and CDR2 are MDHEN and SYDVKM. The length of the CDR3 is 16 residues. Trimming removed 5 bases at V and 8 bases at J, with 24 bases between. The chain's CDR3 is CASSTPSSGSRWEAFF. Here the CDR3 DNA reads TGTGCCAGCAGTACACCTAGCTCTGGCAGTCGGTGGGAAGCTTTCTTT.

V and J are TRBV28 and TRBJ1-5; D is unclear. This CDR3 contains 12 residues. Trimming left V 8 bases short and J 15 bases short, with 20 bases between. Germline values: CDR1 MDHEN, CDR2 SYDVKM. The CDR3 bases are TGTGCCAGCCGTAGTCAGAAAGGGAATTGGCATTTT. Translated, it gives CASRSQKGNWHF.

The chain combines TRBV10-2 with TRBJ2-5; TRBD2 is a possible D gene (5 bases). Germline V gene sequence: CDR1 WSHSY, CDR2 SAAADI. This CDR3 region has 14 residues. V lost 0 bases and J lost 9, with 14 bases in between. CDR3 nucleotide sequence: TGCGCCAGCAGTGAGTCGAGCCCCGGGGTGGCCCAGTACTTC. It encodes CASSESSPGVAQYF.

The genes are TRBV28 and TRBJ1-2; the match to TRBD1 covers 7 bases. Germline values: CDR1 MDHEN, CDR2 SYDVKM. This CDR3 is 15 amino acids long. J gave up 4 bases and V 6 bases, and 11 bases lay outside the gene matches. CDR3 sequence (DNA): TGTGCCAGCAGCCTATGGGACAGAGACAGCTATGGCTACACCTTC. Translated: CASSLWDRDSYGYTF.

V usage is TRBV6-2 or TRBV6-3 and J usage is TRBJ2-7; weak D call: TRBD2 (6 bases). Per the germline V gene, CDR1 is MNHEY and CDR2 is SVGEGT. CDR3 size: 12 residues. The V and J ends lost 3 bases and 6 bases respectively, with 9 bases between them. This CDR3 reads CASSYVEGEQYF. As DNA, the CDR3 is TGTGCCAGCAGTTATGTGGAGGGCGAGCAGTACTTC.

The V gene is TRBV7-9, the J gene TRBJ2-7, with D possibly being TRBD1 (5 bases). The CDR3 extends over 11 amino acids. Germline-derived CDR1 and CDR2 are SEHNR and FQNEAQ (reference sequence). V was clipped by 8 bases and J by 5 bases, with 10 bases between them. The CDR3 protein is CASGKGNEQYF. CDR3 coding DNA: TGTGCCAGCGGTAAGGGGAACGAGCAGTACTTC. Looking up the rest from reference TRBV7-9 and TRBJ2-7 gives the full variable domain: DTGVSQNPRHKITKRGQNVTFRCDPISEHNRLYWYRQTLGQGPEFLTYFQNEAQLEKSRLLSDRFSAERPKGSFSTLEIQRTEQGDSAMYLCASGKGNEQYFGPGTRLTVT.

The genes are TRBV29-1 and TRBJ2-1, with 9 positions matching TRBD2. CDR1 and CDR2 from the germline V gene are SQVTM and ANQGSEA. The trim removed 4 bases at V and 7 bases at J, leaving 5 bases unmatched. The CDR3 is made up of 13 amino acids. CDR3 sequence: CSVGLAVRNEQFF. The DNA for the CDR3 is TGCAGCGTTGGACTAGCGGTGAGGAATGAGCAGTTCTTC.

The chain combines TRBV12-3 or TRBV12-4 with TRBJ1-3; D gene uncertain. The CDR3 runs to 13 residues. Deletions cut 8 bases from V and 0 bases from J, with 8 bases between. The CDR3 DNA reads TGTGCCAGCCAAGACAACTCTGGAAACACCATATATTTT. Protein sequence: CASQDNSGNTIYF.

V is TRBV28 and J is TRBJ1-1; 8 bases match TRBD1. The germline gives CDR1 MDHEN, CDR2 SYDVKM. This CDR3 contains 14 residues. V dropped 8 bases and J dropped 4; count of bases not matched to a gene: 9. The CDR3 DNA sequence: TGTGCCAGCGGGAGACAGGGGCGCGGCACTGAAGCTTTCTTT. This gives the protein CASGRQGRGTEAFF.

The chain is built from TRBV12-3 or TRBV12-4 and TRBJ2-3, with D hard to call. The V end was cut by 3 bases, the J end by 8 bases, with 6 bases between. The CDR3 runs 11 residues. CDR3 protein: CASSFRATQYF. The CDR3 DNA is TGTGCCAGCAGTTTCCGCGCTACGCAGTATTTT.

The chain joins TRBV3-1 (or the pseudogene TRBV3-2) to TRBJ2-5; 10 positions match TRBD2. Germline trimming cut 0 bases from V and 0 bases from J; bases unmatched to any gene: 1. CDR3 length: 16 residues. CDR1 LGHDT and CDR2 YNNKEL come from the germline V gene (reference sequence). The DNA of the CDR3 is TGTGCCAGCAGCCAAGAACTAGCGGGGAACCAAGAGACCCAGTACTTC. Protein: CASSQELAGNQETQYF.

The CDR3 DNA is TGTGCCAGCAGGGAGTACAGTAACCGGGAAGCTTTCTTT. This codes for CASREYSNREAFF. The chain employs TRBV6-5 and TRBJ1-1; unclear D gene. The CDR3 is 13 amino acids. Germline-derived CDR1 and CDR2 are MNHEY and SVGAGI. Trimming took off 6 bases at V and 8 bases at J, with 16 bases between the two ends.

J is TRBJ2-7 and V is TRBV7-9; 9 bases are a match to TRBD2. Losses at the gene ends were 5 bases for V and 0 bases for J; bases not matched to a gene: 14. Germline V lookup: CDR1 SEHNR, CDR2 FQNEAQ (reference sequence). This CDR3 has 18 residues. CDR3 loop: CASSPRPRLAESSYEQYF. Written as DNA, the CDR3 is TGTGCCAGCAGCCCACGACCTCGACTAGCGGAGAGCTCCTACGAGCAGTACTTC.

The V call is TRBV18, the J call TRBJ1-2; no clear D gene. Germline CDR1 and CDR2: KGHSH and LQKENI. V was trimmed by 6 bases and J by 4 bases, leaving 15 bases between them. CDR3 length: 14 residues. Here the CDR3 reads CASSGGLSGYGYTF. CDR3 sequence (DNA): TGTGCCAGCTCGGGCGGACTGTCGGGCTATGGCTACACCTTC.

The rearrangement uses TRBV27 and TRBJ2-5, with 8 bases that match TRBD2. CDR1 and CDR2 from the germline V gene are MNHEY and SMNVEV (reference sequence). The CDR3 is 15 amino acids. J gave up 9 bases and V 8 bases, and 17 bases lay outside the gene matches. Here the CDR3 DNA reads TGTGCCAGCGGTAAAGCGGGAGACTACTCCCCGGCCCAGTACTTC. Protein product: CASGKAGDYSPAQYF.

This chain links TRBV18 with TRBJ2-3; 8 bases match TRBD2. V gave up 8 bases and J gave up 1 base; unmatched junction bases: 8. The length of the CDR3 is 15 residues. Germline lookup yields CDR1 KGHSH and CDR2 LQKENI. The CDR3: CASITGREGTDTQYF. In DNA, the CDR3 is TGTGCCAGCATCACCGGGAGGGAGGGCACAGATACGCAGTATTTT.

V usage is TRBV5-6 and J usage is TRBJ2-5; D is unclear. The CDR3 runs to 14 residues. The V end lost 4 bases, the J end lost 1 base, and 11 bases lay between the germline ends. Germline V CDR1 and CDR2: SGHDT, YYEEEE. CDR3 in amino acids: CASSHNPSQETQYF. CDR3 bases: TGTGCCAGCAGCCACAACCCCTCCCAAGAGACCCAGTACTTC.

The chain recombines TRBV4-1 with TRBJ2-1, with no clear D. The CDR3 spans 13 residues. V was pared by 0 bases and J by 10 bases, with 10 bases between. Germline V CDR1 and CDR2: MGHRA, YSYEKL. CDR3 coding DNA: TGCGCCAGCAGCCAAGATGGAAGGGAAGAGCAGTTCTTC. Translating it yields CASSQDGREEQFF.

The chain combines TRBV27 with TRBJ2-1, with 11 bases fitting TRBD2. Germline lookup yields CDR1 MNHEY and CDR2 SMNVEV (reference sequence). V was pared by 0 bases and J by 8 bases, with 3 bases of the junction left unmatched. The CDR3 runs to 15 residues. In nucleotides, the CDR3 is TGTGCCAGCAGTTTATCTGCTAGCGGGGGGTATGAGCAGTTCTTC. This sequence encodes CASSLSASGGYEQFF.

This clone was counted between two and nine times. This chain uses TRBV7-9 with TRBJ2-7; D gene ambiguous. This CDR3 contains 13 residues. V was pared by 5 bases and J by 0 bases, with 8 bases between. Looked up from germline, CDR1 is SEHNR and CDR2 is FQNEAQ (reference sequence). For the CDR3, the DNA is TGTGCCAGCAGCGACTGGCGCTCCTACGAGCAGTACTTC. The encoded protein is CASSDWRSYEQYF.

This chain joins TRBV30 and TRBJ1-4, with a weak D call TRBD1 (6 bases). The CDR3 length is 12 residues. The germline gives CDR1 GTSNPN, CDR2 SVGIG (reference sequence). V was pared by 5 bases and J by 2 bases, with 6 bases between. CDR3 sequence reads: CAWGQTNEKLFF. The DNA of the CDR3 is TGTGCCTGGGGACAGACTAATGAAAAACTGTTTTTT.

The chain uses TRBV5-6 and TRBJ2-3, with a possible D match to TRBD1 (7 bases). V was shortened by 3 bases and J by 5 bases, with 13 bases between the two germline ends. This CDR3 is 14 amino acids long. The germline V gene has CDR1 SGHDT and CDR2 YYEEEE. CDR3 DNA sequence: TGTGCCAGCAGCTCCTCAGGGGGGAGAGATACGCAGTATTTT. Translating gives CASSSSGGRDTQYF.

The chain joins TRBV2 to TRBJ2-7; 11 bases match TRBD1. Germline V gives CDR1 SNHLY, CDR2 FYNNEI. V was clipped by 8 bases and J by 5 bases; unmatched bases: 8. The CDR3 is 14 residues long. In DNA, the CDR3 is TGTGCCAGCCGAACCGGGACAGGGGGAAACGAGCAGTACTTC. Encoded protein: CASRTGTGGNEQYF.

V usage is TRBV7-9 and J usage is TRBJ1-2, with no clear D. CDR1 and CDR2 from the germline V gene are SEHNR and FQNEAQ (reference sequence). The CDR3 is made up of 12 amino acids. V lost 8 bases and J 5 bases, leaving 12 bases between the germline ends. CDR3 in DNA: TGTGCCAGCTCCTCTGGGGTATATGGCTACACCTTC. Amino acid sequence: CASSSGVYGYTF.